This section outlines one TCR beta chain sequence together with its context. Its specificity is unknown. V was clipped by 5 bases and J by 6 bases; unmatched bases: 6. In germline, CDR1 is LNHDA, CDR2 SQIVND (reference sequence). The CDR3 spans 13 residues. The data derive from a study of cytomegalovirus exposure and HLA in healthy donors. Study observations and caveats: More clonal expansion characterized HLA-associated TCR beta chains than equally common others in a later analysis. With later analysis, a missense DCLRE1C variant became linked to TCR beta V- and J-gene trimming.

It was with 60 Vbeta and 13 Jbeta primers that the PCR ran. The data were produced by immunoSEQ multiplex PCR, yet TCRdb's version contains in-frame clones alone and is incomplete. In the table there are over 95,000 clones, around 73% of which are singletons. Sequenced input: PBMCs. The sequence came from a man aged 35 to 55 in good health and CMV-seronegative. This chain joins TRBV19 and TRBJ2-7; 8 bases agree with TRBD1. CDR3 sequence reads: CASSPDRGIEQYF. In nucleotides, the CDR3 is TGTGCCAGTAGTCCCGACAGGGGCATCGAGCAGTACTTC.